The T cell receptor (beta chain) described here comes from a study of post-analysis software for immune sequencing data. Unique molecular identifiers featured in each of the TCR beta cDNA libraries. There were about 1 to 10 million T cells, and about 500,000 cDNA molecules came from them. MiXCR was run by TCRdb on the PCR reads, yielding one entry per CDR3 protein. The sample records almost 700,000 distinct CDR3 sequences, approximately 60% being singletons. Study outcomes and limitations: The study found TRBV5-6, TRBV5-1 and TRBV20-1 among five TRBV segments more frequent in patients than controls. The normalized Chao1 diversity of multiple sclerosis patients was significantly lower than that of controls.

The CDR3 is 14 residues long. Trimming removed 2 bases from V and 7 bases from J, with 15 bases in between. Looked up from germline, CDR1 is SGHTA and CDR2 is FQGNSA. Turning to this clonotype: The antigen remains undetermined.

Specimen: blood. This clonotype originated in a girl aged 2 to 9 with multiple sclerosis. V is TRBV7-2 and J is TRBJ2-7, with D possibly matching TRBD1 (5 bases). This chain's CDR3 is CASSLKGALGEQYF. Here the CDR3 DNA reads TGTGCCAGCAGCTTAAAAGGGGCTTTAGGGGAGCAGTACTTC.